These 20 T cell receptor beta chains originate from one sample sequenced in a study of CD8+CD57+ T cells in acquired aplastic anemia. CDR3 and TCR beta VDJ profiling relied on a genomic DNA template. TCRdb reanalysed the reads using MiXCR and keeps one entry per CDR3 protein. The sample lists about 400,000 distinct CDR3 sequences; 60% to 80% were seen once. The sample taken for sequencing was sorted CD4+, CD8+, or CD8+CD57+ T cells (not recorded which) from PBMCs. Receptor source: a human donor in good health, serving as a control.

The J gene is TRBJ1-1, the V gene TRBV6-2 or TRBV6-3; no reliable D call. Trimming took 7 bases from V and 5 from J, leaving 26 bases between them. CDR1 MNHEY and CDR2 SVGEGT come from the germline V gene. This CDR3 has 17 residues. DNA for the CDR3: TGTGCCAGCACCGAAGGGCTCTGGGAGGGATCGAGAACTGAAGCTTTCTTT. Its translation: CASTEGLWEGSRTEAFF.

J is TRBJ1-2 and V is TRBV25-1; D is perhaps TRBD1 (5 bases). The V gene's germline CDR1 is MGHDK and CDR2 SYGVNS. The V gene lost 4 bases and the J gene lost 8 bases, with 20 bases spanning the gap. The CDR3 is 15 amino acids. The CDR3 loop reads CASSAKVRQGGGYTF. CDR3 sequence (DNA): TGTGCCAGCAGTGCCAAAGTACGGCAGGGAGGCGGCTACACCTTC.

The chain joins TRBV5-1 to TRBJ2-1; D may be TRBD2 (5 bases). This CDR3 spans 15 amino acids. Germline lookup yields CDR1 SGHRS and CDR2 YFSETQ. V was clipped by 4 bases and J by 6 bases, with 17 bases between them. The CDR3 DNA reads TGCGCCAGCAGCCTAATCCCGGGATACACCAATGAGCAGTTCTTC. It translates to CASSLIPGYTNEQFF. Together with reference TRBV5-1 and TRBJ2-1, the CDR3 gives the full variable domain: KAGVTQTPRYLIKTRGQQVTLSCSPISGHRSVSWYQQTPGQGLQFLFEYFSETQRNKGNFPGRFSGRQFSNSRSEMNVSTLELGDSALYLCASSLIPGYTNEQFFGPGTRLTVL.

In its sample, this clonotype was seen once. V gene TRBV5-4 combines with J gene TRBJ2-3; D is undetermined. Germline CDR1 and CDR2: SGHNT and YYREEE (reference sequence). This CDR3 is 15 amino acids long. V gave up 4 bases and J gave up 0 bases, with 12 bases separating them. The CDR3 DNA reads as TGTGCCAGCAGCAATAATACAACGAGCACAGATACGCAGTATTTT. Protein sequence: CASSNNTTSTDTQYF.

This clonotype has a handful of counts. The chain has TRBV19 and TRBJ1-1; 8 bases agree with TRBD1. CDR3 length equals 12 residues. V shed 9 bases and J 6 bases; nucleotides not matched to a gene: 6. Germline V lookup: CDR1 LNHDA, CDR2 SQIVND (reference sequence). The CDR3, as DNA: TGTGCCAGCACCGGACAGGGAGCTGAAGCTTTCTTT. It specifies CASTGQGAEAFF.

A remark on this clonotype: At one boundary the junction diverges from the germline segment, which might be a read error. The genes are TRBV7-3 and TRBJ1-3; 7 positions match TRBD1. Germline lookup yields CDR1 SGHTA and CDR2 FQGTGA. This CDR3 has 14 amino acids. This CDR3 is CASSLHRQGNTPLF. CDR3 coding DNA: TGTGCCAGCAGCTTACACAGACAGGGCAACACACCCCTCTTT. The full variable domain, completed using reference TRBV7-3 and TRBJ1-3, is GAGVSQTPSNKVTEKGKYVELRCDPISGHTALYWYRQSLGQGPEFLIYFQGTGAADDSGLPNDRFFAVRPEGSVSTLKIQRTERGDSAVYLCASSLHRQGNTPLFGEGSWLTVV.

V usage is TRBV10-3 and J usage is TRBJ1-5; D uncertain. V dropped 7 bases and J dropped 7 bases, with 8 bases sitting between them. In germline, CDR1 is ENHRY, CDR2 SYGVKD. CDR3 length equals 11 residues. The CDR3 region is CAIKYQQPQHF. The CDR3 region has the DNA TGTGCCATCAAATATCAGCAGCCCCAGCATTTT.

This clonotype was seen at least ten times. The rearrangement links TRBV9 to TRBJ1-1; the D is unclear. V lost 4 bases and J 7 bases, leaving 14 bases between the germline ends. Germline CDR1 and CDR2: SGDLS and YYNGEE. This CDR3 spans 13 amino acids. DNA of the CDR3: TGTGCCAGCAGCTCCCGGATTGGGAATGAAGCTTTCTTT. Its protein is CASSSRIGNEAFF.

This sequence joins TRBV7-2 and TRBJ1-5; maybe TRBD1 (5 bases). The CDR3 consists of 14 residues. The ends were cut back, 5 bases at V and 6 bases at J, with 14 bases in the middle. CDR1 and CDR2 from the germline V gene are SGHTA and FQGNSA. DNA of the CDR3: TGTGCCAGCAGCGGGGGGATCCGGACTCAGCCCCAGCATTTT. It yields the protein CASSGGIRTQPQHF.

The rearrangement uses TRBV5-8 and TRBJ2-3; TRBD2 might be the D (5 bases). V lost 4 bases and J lost 4, with 13 bases in between. Germline-derived CDR1 and CDR2 are SGHTS and YDEGEE. This CDR3 has 14 amino acids. Written as DNA, the CDR3 is TGTGCCAGCAGCCCTACCGGACTGGCAGATACGCAGTATTTT. This translates into CASSPTGLADTQYF.

This clonotype was detected many times. The chain recombines TRBV6-1 with TRBJ2-7, with 8 bases that match TRBD1. This CDR3 spans 15 amino acids. Germline values: CDR1 MNHNS, CDR2 SASEGT. After removal of 4 bases from V and 0 bases from J, the junction contained 5 bases not matched to a gene. CDR3: CASSGRDRSSYEQYF. The CDR3 nucleotides read TGTGCCAGCAGTGGACGGGACAGGAGCTCCTACGAGCAGTACTTC.

A remark on this clonotype: A junction end diverges from the germline sequence, so it may reflect a read error. This chain uses TRBV10-3 with TRBJ2-1; D is unclear. Germline V lookup: CDR1 ENHRY, CDR2 SYGVKD. This CDR3 contains 17 residues. As DNA, the CDR3 is TGTGCCAGCAGTCCGCCTTGGGCTTCCCTCCCCTACAATGAGCAGTTCTTC. It codes for CASSPPWASLPYNEQFF.

The chain links TRBV12-3 or TRBV12-4 to TRBJ1-1; a weak D match, TRBD1 (6 bases). With 6 bases removed from V and 0 bases from J, the gap between germline ends came to 11 bases. The CDR3 contains 14 residues. For the CDR3, the DNA is TGTGCCAGCAGCTCGACAGGACTGAACACTGAAGCTTTCTTT. Translating it yields CASSSTGLNTEAFF.

The rearrangement joins TRBV10-3 to TRBJ2-7, with 7 bases identical to TRBD1. The V segment lost 6 bases and the J segment 8 bases; nucleotides outside the gene matches: 13. CDR3 length: 14 residues. CDR1 is ENHRY, CDR2 SYGVKD, per germline. CDR3 region: CAISEGQGVDKQYF. In DNA form, the CDR3 reads TGTGCCATCAGCGAGGGGCAGGGGGTCGACAAGCAGTACTTC.

The chain links TRBV11-2 to TRBJ2-1; D is ambiguous. Germline CDR1 SGHAT, CDR2 FQNNGV. The CDR3 totals 11 residues. V lost 7 bases to trimming and J lost 14 bases, with 15 bases between them. The chain's CDR3 is CASTPGRLKFF. CDR3 nucleotide sequence: TGTGCCAGCACCCCAGGACGGTTGAAGTTCTTC.

The chain carries TRBV10-2 and TRBJ1-3; perhaps TRBD1 as D (5 bases). Germline V gives CDR1 WSHSY, CDR2 SAAADI. The CDR3 loop spans 13 amino acids. The V end was cut by 8 bases, the J end by 2 bases, with 10 bases between. For the CDR3, the DNA is TGCGCCAGCGAGCCCAGGGCTGGAAACACCATATATTTT. This encodes CASEPRAGNTIYF.

The table lists this clonotype with many counts. V and J are TRBV5-1 and TRBJ1-1, with D uncertain. Trimming took off 0 bases at V and 1 base at J, with 7 bases between the two ends. The CDR3 is 14 amino acids. CDR1 SGHRS and CDR2 YFSETQ come from the germline V gene. The CDR3 bases are TGCGCCAGCAGCTTGGAACAGAGGAACACTGAAGCTTTCTTT. Translation: CASSLEQRNTEAFF.

Turning to this clonotype: Since the CDR3 does not end with the conserved phenylalanine or tryptophan, this likely comes from a read error. The DNA is left out, because the CDR3 cannot be placed on it with certainty; the CDR3 is given as TCRdb lists it. The chain combines TRBV7-2 with TRBJ2-7; the table names TRBD1, a call not compared with the DNA. From germline, CDR1 is SGHTA and CDR2 FQGNSA. The CDR3 adds up to 13 amino acids, both ends counted. The CDR3 sequence is CASSLHRYRVPEQ.

In this sample, this clonotype turned up many times. The chain has TRBV11-1 and TRBJ1-2; weak D call: TRBD1 (6 bases). V was clipped by 5 bases and J by 8 bases, with 15 bases between them. Per germline, CDR1 SGHAT and CDR2 FQDESV (reference sequence). The length of the CDR3 is 13 residues. The CDR3 loop is CASSGPGGQGYTF. The DNA of the CDR3 is TGTGCCAGCAGCGGACCCGGGGGGCAAGGCTACACCTTC.

The chain carries TRBV10-3 and TRBJ2-7; D remains ambiguous. Trimming shortened V by 0 bases and J by 6 bases, and 12 bases separated the two germline ends. This CDR3 region has 14 residues. Per the germline V gene, CDR1 is ENHRY and CDR2 is SYGVKD. The CDR3 DNA sequence: TGTGCCATCAGTGAGTCGACGGCAGTCGGCGAGCAGTACTTC. It yields the protein CAISESTAVGEQYF.